Listed below are T cell receptor beta chains from one sample, sequenced in a study of T cell responses to AZD1222 COVID-19 vaccine. Profiled with immunoSEQ multiplex PCR; TCRdb holds only in-frame clones, not every one. The repertoire holds 60,000 to 95,000 clones, with around 87% as singletons. Specimen: peripheral blood, collected 28 days after the second AZD1222 dose. The source of these receptors is an adult who received the AZD1222 COVID-19 vaccine. Each CDR3 is given with its conserved first and last residue. The order of the fields is clone size, V gene, D gene, J gene, CDR3 protein, CDR3 DNA. D genes are given only for firm matches. For some rows the clone size is stated as once, few or many, or as a class when expanded; others skip it.

.	TRBV6-1	.	TRBJ2-7	CASSESRYEQYF	TGTGCCAGCAGTGAAAGCCGTTACGAGCAGTACTTC
.	TRBV6-5	TRBD2	TRBJ2-5	CASSYSPGLGEETQYF	TGTGCCAGCAGTTACTCGCCGGGACTAGGGGAAGAGACCCAGTACTTC
.	TRBV19	.	TRBJ1-5	CASSMRGGQHPQHF	TGTGCCAGTAGTATGAGAGGGGGGCAACATCCCCAGCATTTT
once	TRBV6-5	.	TRBJ1-2	CASSYSRGDYGYTF	TGTGCCAGCAGTTACTCGAGAGGAGACTATGGCTACACCTTC
.	TRBV3-1/TRBV3-2	TRBD2	TRBJ2-2	CASSQVLAGPISNTGELFF	TGTGCCAGCAGCCAAGTCCTAGCGGGGCCTATTTCGAACACCGGGGAGCTGTTTTTT
.	TRBV7-2	.	TRBJ1-2	CASSLAGPGGANYGYTF	TGTGCCAGCAGCTTAGCGGGCCCAGGCGGAGCTAACTATGGCTACACCTTC
.	TRBV21-1	.	TRBJ2-5	CASSKCNGSSQETQYF	TGTGCCAGCAGCAAATGTAACGGGTCCAGCCAAGAGACCCAGTACTTC
.	TRBV11-2	.	TRBJ2-6	CASRALRGVVPGANVLTF	TGTGCCAGCAGGGCTCTAAGGGGCGTTGTCCCTGGGGCCAACGTCCTGACTTTC
.	TRBV6-1	.	TRBJ2-1	CASSEEGRKRIF	TGTGCCAGCAGTGAAGAGGGCCGAAAGCGGATCTTC
.	TRBV4-3	TRBD1	TRBJ1-2	CASSLAWTGTNYGYTF	TGCGCCAGCAGCCTAGCCTGGACAGGGACTAACTATGGCTACACCTTC
.	TRBV3-1/TRBV3-2	.	TRBJ2-7	CASSHRLGEQYF	TGTGCCAGCAGCCACCGTTTAGGCGAGCAGTACTTC
.	TRBV7-9	.	TRBJ1-2	CASSSGGGIDGYTF	TGTGCCAGCAGCTCGGGAGGGGGTATCGACGGCTACACCTTC
hyperexpanded	TRBV7-6	TRBD2	TRBJ2-1	CASSPHSGGEQFF	TGTGCCAGCAGCCCCCATAGCGGGGGTGAGCAGTTCTTC
.	TRBV27	TRBD1	TRBJ1-2	CASTVYIGGTNTKTF	TGTGCCAGCACCGTTTATATAGGGGGCACCAACACTAAGACCTTC
.	TRBV19	.	TRBJ2-1	CASSTLESYNEQFF	TGTGCCAGTAGTACCCTGGAGAGCTACAATGAGCAGTTCTTC
.	TRBV11-3	.	TRBJ2-5	CASSLGQETQYF	TGTGCCAGCAGCCTGGGGCAAGAGACCCAGTACTTC
.	TRBV4-1	TRBD1	TRBJ1-4	CASSRGQAYTTNEKLFF	TGCGCCAGCAGCCGAGGACAGGCTTACACAACTAATGAAAAACTGTTTTTT
.	TRBV15	.	TRBJ2-2	CATSRVALNTGELFF	TGTGCCACCAGCAGAGTAGCGCTGAACACCGGGGAGCTGTTTTTT
few	TRBV7-2	.	TRBJ2-1	CASFAGASSYNEQFF	TGTGCCAGCTTCGCGGGGGCCAGCTCCTACAATGAGCAGTTCTTC
.	TRBV5-6	.	TRBJ2-2	CASSSKYTGELFF	TGTGCCAGCAGCTCCAAATACACCGGGGAGCTGTTTTTT
.	TRBV10-3	TRBD1	TRBJ2-7	CAIRGDSYEQYF	TGTGCCATCAGAGGGGACAGCTACGAGCAGTACTTC
.	TRBV20-1	.	TRBJ2-7	CSASSQDEQYF	TGCAGTGCTAGCAGTCAGGACGAGCAGTACTTC
.	TRBV4-1	TRBD1	TRBJ1-1	CASSPTGGGTEAFF	TGCGCCAGCAGCCCAACAGGGGGCGGCACTGAAGCTTTCTTT
.	TRBV7-2	.	TRBJ1-1	CASSLGGSTEAFF	TGTGCCAGCAGCTTAGGGGGTAGCACTGAAGCTTTCTTT
.	TRBV9	.	TRBJ2-1	CASSVGGGYSSYNEQFF	TGTGCCAGCAGCGTAGGGGGGGGCTACAGCTCCTACAATGAGCAGTTCTTC
.	TRBV6-6	TRBD1	TRBJ2-4	CASGTGANIQYF	TGTGCCAGCGGGACAGGCGCAAACATTCAGTACTTC
.	TRBV29-1	TRBD1	TRBJ2-2	CSVGQGRTGELFF	TGCAGCGTTGGACAGGGTCGGACCGGGGAGCTGTTTTTT
.	TRBV19	.	TRBJ1-5	CASSLHRDLGNQPQHF	TGTGCCAGTAGTTTACATCGGGACTTGGGCAATCAGCCCCAGCATTTT
.	TRBV30	.	TRBJ1-2	CAWSLGARGYTF	TGTGCCTGGAGTTTAGGGGCGAGGGGCTACACCTTC
once	TRBV7-9	TRBD2	TRBJ2-1	CASSLALAGGNEQFF	TGTGCCAGCAGCTTAGCACTAGCGGGGGGAAATGAGCAGTTCTTC
.	TRBV29-1	.	TRBJ1-1	CSVEQGGTEAFF	TGCAGCGTTGAACAGGGTGGCACTGAAGCTTTCTTT
few	TRBV5-4	.	TRBJ1-6	CASSLAGQSPLHF	TGTGCCAGCAGCTTGGCAGGACAATCACCCCTCCACTTT
.	TRBV5-1	TRBD1	TRBJ2-7	CASTWTGGTYEQYF	TGCGCCAGCACTTGGACAGGGGGAACCTACGAGCAGTACTTC
.	TRBV15	.	TRBJ2-7	CATSRDPLGEQYF	TGTGCCACCAGCAGAGATCCCCTCGGGGAGCAGTACTTC
.	TRBV6-1	TRBD1	TRBJ2-7	CASSDPPGQGAHEQYF	TGTGCCAGCAGTGACCCCCCGGGACAGGGGGCCCACGAGCAGTACTTC
.	TRBV7-3	.	TRBJ1-1	CASSLGSSGNTEAFF	TGTGCCAGCAGCTTAGGTTCTTCGGGGAACACTGAAGCTTTCTTT
.	TRBV18	.	TRBJ1-5	CASRASGTDFNQPQHF	TGTGCCAGCCGAGCAAGCGGGACGGACTTTAATCAGCCCCAGCATTTT
.	TRBV25-1	.	TRBJ2-2	CASRGMGPGAGAAGELFF	TGTGCCAGCAGGGGAATGGGCCCCGGGGCCGGAGCCGCCGGGGAGCTGTTTTTT
.	TRBV6-5	.	TRBJ1-2	CASSTGQLGGYTF	TGTGCCAGCAGTACCGGACAGCTAGGTGGCTACACCTTC
.	TRBV7-9	.	TRBJ1-5	CASSRDGDQPQHF	TGTGCCAGCAGCCGCGACGGGGATCAGCCCCAGCATTTT
.	TRBV7-8	.	TRBJ2-7	CASSLYQGDEQYF	TGTGCCAGCAGCTTATATCAAGGGGACGAGCAGTACTTC
.	TRBV11-2	.	TRBJ1-2	CASSFPGYGYTF	TGTGCCAGCAGCTTCCCCGGCTATGGCTACACCTTC
.	TRBV11-2	.	TRBJ1-1	CASYREGENTEAFF	TGTGCCAGCTACCGCGAGGGAGAGAACACTGAAGCTTTCTTT
few	TRBV10-3	.	TRBJ2-6	CAISVGGANVLTF	TGTGCCATCAGTGTCGGGGGGGCCAACGTCCTGACTTTC
.	TRBV5-6	.	TRBJ2-7	CASSFGQGPGEQYF	TGTGCCAGCAGCTTCGGTCAGGGCCCTGGCGAGCAGTACTTC
.	TRBV19	.	TRBJ1-5	CASRNRVSRHQPQHF	TGTGCCAGTAGAAATAGGGTTTCACGGCATCAGCCCCAGCATTTT
.	TRBV30	.	TRBJ2-7	CAWSVVLNYEQYF	TGTGCCTGGAGTGTGGTCCTGAACTACGAGCAGTACTTC
.	TRBV9	TRBD2	TRBJ2-3	CASSVGLAGVADTQYF	TGTGCCAGCAGCGTAGGACTAGCGGGGGTAGCCGATACGCAGTATTTT
.	TRBV28	.	TRBJ2-1	CASSALEISYNEQFF	TGTGCCAGCAGTGCACTAGAAATCTCCTACAATGAGCAGTTCTTC
few	TRBV4-2	.	TRBJ2-3	CASSQASDTQYF	TGTGCCAGCAGCCAAGCTTCGGATACGCAGTATTTT
.	TRBV11-2	.	TRBJ2-7	CASSLVSVGREQYF	TGTGCCAGCAGCTTAGTTTCAGTGGGTCGCGAGCAGTACTTC
once	TRBV30	.	TRBJ2-7	CAWTPGESYEQYF	TGTGCCTGGACTCCAGGGGAGTCCTACGAGCAGTACTTC